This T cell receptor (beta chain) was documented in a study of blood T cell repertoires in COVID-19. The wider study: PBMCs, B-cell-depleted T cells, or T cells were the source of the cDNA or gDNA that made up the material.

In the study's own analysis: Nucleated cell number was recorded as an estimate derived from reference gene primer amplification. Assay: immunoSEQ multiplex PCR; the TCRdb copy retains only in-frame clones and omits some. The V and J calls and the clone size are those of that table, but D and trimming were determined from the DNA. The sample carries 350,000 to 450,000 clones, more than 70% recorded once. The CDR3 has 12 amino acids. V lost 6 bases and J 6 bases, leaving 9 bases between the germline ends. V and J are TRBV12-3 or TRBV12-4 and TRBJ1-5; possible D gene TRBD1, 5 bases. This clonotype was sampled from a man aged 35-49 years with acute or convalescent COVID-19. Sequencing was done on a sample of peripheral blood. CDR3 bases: TGTGCCAGCAGGCCAGGGTTTCAGCCCCAGCATTTT. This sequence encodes CASRPGFQPQHF.